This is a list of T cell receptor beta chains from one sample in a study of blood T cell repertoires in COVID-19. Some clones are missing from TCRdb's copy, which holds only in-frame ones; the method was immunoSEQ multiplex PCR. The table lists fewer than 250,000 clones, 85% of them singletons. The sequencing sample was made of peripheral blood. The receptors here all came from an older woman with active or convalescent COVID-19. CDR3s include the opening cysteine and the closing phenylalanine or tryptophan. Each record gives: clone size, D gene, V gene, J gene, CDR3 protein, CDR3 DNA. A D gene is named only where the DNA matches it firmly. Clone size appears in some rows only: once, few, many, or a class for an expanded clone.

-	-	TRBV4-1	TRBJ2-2	CASSPNNGELFF	TGCGCCAGCAGCCCTAATAACGGGGAGCTGTTTTTT
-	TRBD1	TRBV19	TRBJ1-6	CASMDDRGFREDSPLHF	TGTGCCAGTATGGACGACAGGGGGTTCAGGGAGGATTCACCCCTCCACTTT
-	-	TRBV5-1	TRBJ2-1	CASRMDSRYNEQFF	TGCGCCAGCAGGATGGACTCCCGCTACAATGAGCAGTTCTTC
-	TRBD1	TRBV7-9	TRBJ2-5	CASSVPGQGAETQYF	TGTGCCAGCAGCGTCCCGGGACAGGGGGCGGAGACCCAGTACTTC
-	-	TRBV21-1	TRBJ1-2	CASKRDRPNYGYTF	TGTGCCAGCAAGAGGGACAGACCTAACTATGGCTACACCTTC
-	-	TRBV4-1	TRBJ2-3	CASSLEGSGTTDTQYF	TGCGCCAGCAGCCTGGAGGGTAGCGGAACCACAGATACGCAGTATTTT
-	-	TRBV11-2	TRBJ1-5	CASSFTGDQPQHF	TGTGCCAGCAGCTTCACGGGAGATCAGCCCCAGCATTTT
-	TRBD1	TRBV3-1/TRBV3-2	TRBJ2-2	CASSQDPTGYGTGELFF	TGTGCCAGCAGCCAAGACCCGACAGGGTACGGAACCGGGGAGCTGTTTTTT
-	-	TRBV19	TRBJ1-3	CASGPGGPSYTIYF	TGTGCCAGTGGCCCGGGGGGCCCTTCGTACACCATATATTTT
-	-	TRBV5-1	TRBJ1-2	CASSLDLPLAPGYTF	TGCGCCAGCAGCTTGGATCTCCCACTAGCCCCTGGCTACACCTTC
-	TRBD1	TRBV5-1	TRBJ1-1	CASSFTGTDNTEAFF	TGCGCCAGCAGCTTTACCGGGACAGACAACACTGAAGCTTTCTTT
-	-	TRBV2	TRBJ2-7	CASAVLRSYEQYF	TGTGCCAGCGCCGTACTGAGGTCATACGAGCAGTACTTC
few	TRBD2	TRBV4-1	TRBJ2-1	CASSQSSGYEQFF	TGCGCCAGCAGCCAATCTAGCGGGTACGAGCAGTTCTTC
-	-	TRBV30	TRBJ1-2	CAWSRHNYGYTF	TGTGCCTGGAGTCGACATAACTATGGCTACACCTTC
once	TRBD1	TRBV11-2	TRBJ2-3	CASSLVRSQGADTQYF	TGTGCCAGCAGCTTAGTGAGGAGCCAGGGGGCGGATACGCAGTATTTT
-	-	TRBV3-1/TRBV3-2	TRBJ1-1	CASSQDLGSVDRRAFF	TGTGCCAGCAGCCAAGATCTTGGTTCTGTTGACAGGCGCGCTTTCTTT
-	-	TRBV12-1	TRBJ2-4	CASSPVERGNGTESLAKNIQYF	TGTGCCAGCAGCCCCGTCGAGCGGGGTAACGGGACCGAATCTCTAGCCAAAAACATTCAGTACTTC
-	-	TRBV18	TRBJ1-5	CASSPSEGVGNQPQHF	TGTGCCAGCTCACCGTCAGAAGGGGTAGGGAATCAGCCCCAGCATTTT
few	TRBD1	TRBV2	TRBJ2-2	CASSARRTGNTGELFF	TGTGCCAGCAGTGCCAGGAGGACAGGGAACACCGGGGAGCTGTTTTTT
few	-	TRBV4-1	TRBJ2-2	CASSQGDWDGELFF	TGCGCCAGCAGCCAAGGGGACTGGGACGGGGAGCTGTTTTTT